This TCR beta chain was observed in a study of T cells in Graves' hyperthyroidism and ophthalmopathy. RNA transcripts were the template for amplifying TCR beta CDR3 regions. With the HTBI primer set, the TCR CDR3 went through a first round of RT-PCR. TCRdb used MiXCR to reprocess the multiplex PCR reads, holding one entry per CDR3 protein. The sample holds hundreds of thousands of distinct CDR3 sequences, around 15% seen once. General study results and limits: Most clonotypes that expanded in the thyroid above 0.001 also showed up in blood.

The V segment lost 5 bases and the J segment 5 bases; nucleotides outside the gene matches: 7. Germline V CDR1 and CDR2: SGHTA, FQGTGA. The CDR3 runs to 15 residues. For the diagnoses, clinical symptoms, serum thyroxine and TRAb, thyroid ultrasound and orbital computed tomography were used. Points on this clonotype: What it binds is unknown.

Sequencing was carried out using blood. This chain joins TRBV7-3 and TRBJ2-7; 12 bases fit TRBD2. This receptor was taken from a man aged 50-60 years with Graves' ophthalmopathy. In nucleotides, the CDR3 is TGTGCCAGCAGCCCCCTAGCGGGAGGGATCAACGAGCAGTACTTC. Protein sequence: CASSPLAGGINEQYF.